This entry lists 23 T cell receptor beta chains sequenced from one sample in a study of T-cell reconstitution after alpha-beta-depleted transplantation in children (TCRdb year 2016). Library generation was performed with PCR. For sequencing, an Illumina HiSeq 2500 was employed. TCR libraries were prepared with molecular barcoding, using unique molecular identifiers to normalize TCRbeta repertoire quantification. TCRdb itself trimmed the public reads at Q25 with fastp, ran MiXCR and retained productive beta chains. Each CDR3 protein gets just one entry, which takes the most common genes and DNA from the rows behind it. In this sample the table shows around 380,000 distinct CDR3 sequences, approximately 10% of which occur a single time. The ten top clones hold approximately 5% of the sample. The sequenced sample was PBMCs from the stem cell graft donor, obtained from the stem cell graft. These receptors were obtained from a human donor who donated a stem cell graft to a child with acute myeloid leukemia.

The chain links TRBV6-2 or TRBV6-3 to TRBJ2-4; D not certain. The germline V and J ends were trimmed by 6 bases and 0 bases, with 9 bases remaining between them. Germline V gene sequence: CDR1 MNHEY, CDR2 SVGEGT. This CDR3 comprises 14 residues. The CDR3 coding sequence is TGTGCCAGCAGACCGGACGGAGCCAAAAACATTCAGTACTTC. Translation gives CASRPDGAKNIQYF.

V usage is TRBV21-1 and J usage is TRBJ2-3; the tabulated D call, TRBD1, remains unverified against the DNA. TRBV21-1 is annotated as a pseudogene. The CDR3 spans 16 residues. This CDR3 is CASSKAGQGHTDTQYF. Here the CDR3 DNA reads TGTGCCAGCAGCAAAGCAGGGCAGGGACACACAGATACGCAGTATTTT.

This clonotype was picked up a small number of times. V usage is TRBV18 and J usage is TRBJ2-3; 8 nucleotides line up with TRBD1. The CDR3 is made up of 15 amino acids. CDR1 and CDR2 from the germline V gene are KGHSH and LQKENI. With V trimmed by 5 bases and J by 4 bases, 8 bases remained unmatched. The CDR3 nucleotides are TGTGCCAGCTCAGACCTCAGGGGGCGCTCAGATACGCAGTATTTT. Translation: CASSDLRGRSDTQYF.

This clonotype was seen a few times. CDR3 sequence: CASSLLSQTNTGELFF. The CDR3 nucleotides are TGTGCCAGCAGCCTCCTTTCACAGACGAACACCGGGGAGCTGTTTTTT. The gene calls are TRBV11-3 and TRBJ2-2; D gene unclear. The CDR3 contains 16 residues. Germline V gives CDR1 SGHNT, CDR2 YENEEA. V shed 5 bases and J shed 0 bases, with 13 bases lying between them.

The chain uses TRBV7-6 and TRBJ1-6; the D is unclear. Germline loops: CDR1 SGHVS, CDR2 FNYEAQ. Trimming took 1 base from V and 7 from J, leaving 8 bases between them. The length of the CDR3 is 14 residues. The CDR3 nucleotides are TGTGCCAGCAGCTTAGAGCAGCGAAATTCACCCCTCCACTTT. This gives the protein CASSLEQRNSPLHF.

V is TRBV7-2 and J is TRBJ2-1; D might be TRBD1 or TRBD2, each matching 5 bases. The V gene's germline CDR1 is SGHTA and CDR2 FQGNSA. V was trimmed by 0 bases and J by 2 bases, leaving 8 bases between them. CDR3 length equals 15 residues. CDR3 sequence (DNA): TGTGCCAGCAGCTTAGCGGGACCAACCTACAATGAGCAGTTCTTC. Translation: CASSLAGPTYNEQFF.

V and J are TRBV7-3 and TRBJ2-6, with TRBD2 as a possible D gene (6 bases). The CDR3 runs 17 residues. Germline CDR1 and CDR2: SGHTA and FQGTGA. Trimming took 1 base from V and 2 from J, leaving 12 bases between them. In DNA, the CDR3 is TGTGCCAGCAGCTTAAGGGGGGAGATCGCTGGGGCCAACGTCCTGACTTTC. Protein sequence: CASSLRGEIAGANVLTF.

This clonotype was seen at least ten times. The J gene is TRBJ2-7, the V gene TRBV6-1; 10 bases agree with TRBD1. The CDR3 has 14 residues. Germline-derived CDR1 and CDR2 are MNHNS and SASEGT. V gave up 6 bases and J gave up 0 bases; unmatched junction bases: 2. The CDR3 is CASRGQGSSYEQYV. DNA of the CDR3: TGTGCCAGCAGGGGACAGGGGTCCTCCTACGAGCAGTACGTC.

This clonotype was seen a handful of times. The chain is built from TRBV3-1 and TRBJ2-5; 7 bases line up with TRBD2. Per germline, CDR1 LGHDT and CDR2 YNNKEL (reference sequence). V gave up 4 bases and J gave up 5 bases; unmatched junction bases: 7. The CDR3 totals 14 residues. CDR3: CASSPGTNRETQYF. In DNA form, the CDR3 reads TGTGCCAGCAGCCCCGGGACTAACAGGGAGACCCAGTACTTC.

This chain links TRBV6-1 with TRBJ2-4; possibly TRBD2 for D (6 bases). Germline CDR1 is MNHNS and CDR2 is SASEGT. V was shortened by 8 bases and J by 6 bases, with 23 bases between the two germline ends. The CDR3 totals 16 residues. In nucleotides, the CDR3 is TGTGCCAGCGGCGGACTGGCGGGAATCACTGGAAACATTCAGTACTTC. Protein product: CASGGLAGITGNIQYF.

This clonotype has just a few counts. The CDR3 here is CASSLITANEKLFF. The CDR3 DNA follows: TGTGCCAGCAGTTTAATCACAGCTAATGAAAAACTGTTTTTT. V gene TRBV27 combines with J gene TRBJ1-4; no reliable D call. Germline V gene lookup returns CDR1 MNHEY and CDR2 SMNVEV (reference sequence). This CDR3 has 14 amino acids. Trimming pared 2 bases from V and 3 bases from J, leaving 7 bases between.

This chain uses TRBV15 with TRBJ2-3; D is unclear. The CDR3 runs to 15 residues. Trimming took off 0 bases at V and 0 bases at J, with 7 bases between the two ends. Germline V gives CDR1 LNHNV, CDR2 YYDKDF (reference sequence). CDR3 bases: TGTGCCACCAGCAGAGATGGTTTGAGCACAGATACGCAGTATTTT. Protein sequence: CATSRDGLSTDTQYF.

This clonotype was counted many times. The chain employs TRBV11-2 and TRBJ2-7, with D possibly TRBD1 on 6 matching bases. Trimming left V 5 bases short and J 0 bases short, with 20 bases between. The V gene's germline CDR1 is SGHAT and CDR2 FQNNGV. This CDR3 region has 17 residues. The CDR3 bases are TGTGCCAGCAGCGCCAAAGCTCCGGGACACCTCTCCTACGAGCAGTACTTC. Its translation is CASSAKAPGHLSYEQYF.

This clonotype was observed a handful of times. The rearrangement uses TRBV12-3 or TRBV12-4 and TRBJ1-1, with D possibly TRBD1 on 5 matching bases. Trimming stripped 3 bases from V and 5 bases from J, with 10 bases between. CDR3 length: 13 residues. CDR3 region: CASSFGGMTEAFF. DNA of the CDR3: TGTGCCAGCAGTTTCGGGGGGATGACTGAAGCTTTCTTT.

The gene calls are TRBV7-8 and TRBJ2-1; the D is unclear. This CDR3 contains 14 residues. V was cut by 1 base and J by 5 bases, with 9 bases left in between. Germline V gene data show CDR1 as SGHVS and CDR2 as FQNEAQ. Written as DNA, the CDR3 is TGTGCCAGCAGCTTAGGTGGGTCAGACAATGAGCAGTTCTTC. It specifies CASSLGGSDNEQFF.

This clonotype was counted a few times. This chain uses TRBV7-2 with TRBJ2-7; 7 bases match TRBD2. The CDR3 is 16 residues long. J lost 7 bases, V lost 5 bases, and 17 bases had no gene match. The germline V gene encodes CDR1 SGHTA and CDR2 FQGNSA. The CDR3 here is CASSLEEGGGPREQYF. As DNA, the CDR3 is TGTGCCAGCAGCCTAGAAGAGGGCGGGGGACCTCGGGAGCAGTACTTC.

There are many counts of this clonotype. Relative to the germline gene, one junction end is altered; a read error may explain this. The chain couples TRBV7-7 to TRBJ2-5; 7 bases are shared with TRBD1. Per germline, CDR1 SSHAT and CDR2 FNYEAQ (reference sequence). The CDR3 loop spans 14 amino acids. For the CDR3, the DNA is TGTGCTAGCAGCGCCCGGGACAGAGGGGAGACCCAGTACTTC. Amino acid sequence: CASSARDRGETQYF.

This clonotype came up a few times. The CDR3, as DNA: TGTGCCAGCAGCCGGGACAGGGGCCCGTCCTACGAGCAGTACTTC. Amino acids: CASSRDRGPSYEQYF. The chain uses TRBV3-1 and TRBJ2-7; TRBD1 matches at 10 bases. The CDR3 consists of 15 residues. V shed 4 bases and J 1 base; nucleotides not matched to a gene: 4. Looked up from germline, CDR1 is LGHDT and CDR2 is YNNKEL (reference sequence).

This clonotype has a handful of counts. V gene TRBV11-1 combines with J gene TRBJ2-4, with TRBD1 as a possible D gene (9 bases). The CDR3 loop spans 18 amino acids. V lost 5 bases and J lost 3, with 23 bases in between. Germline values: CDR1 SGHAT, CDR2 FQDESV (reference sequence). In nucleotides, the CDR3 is TGTGCCAGCAGCCTTGAGCGGGAGAGGGGACAGGGCAAAAACATTCAGTACTTC. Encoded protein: CASSLERERGQGKNIQYF.

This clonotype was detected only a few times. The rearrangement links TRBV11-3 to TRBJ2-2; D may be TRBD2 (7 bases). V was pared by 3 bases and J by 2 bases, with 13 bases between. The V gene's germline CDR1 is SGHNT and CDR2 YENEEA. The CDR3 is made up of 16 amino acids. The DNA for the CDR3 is TGTGCCAGCAGCTTCCGTGGGGGGGCTAACACCGGGGAGCTGTTTTTT. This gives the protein CASSFRGGANTGELFF.

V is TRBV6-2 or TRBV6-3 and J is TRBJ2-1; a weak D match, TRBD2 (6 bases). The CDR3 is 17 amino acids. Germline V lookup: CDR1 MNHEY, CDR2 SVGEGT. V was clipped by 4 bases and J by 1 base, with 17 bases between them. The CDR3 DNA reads TGTGCCAGCAGTTGGGGGAAGGGGCTAGCGTCCTACAATGAGCAGTTCTTC. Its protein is CASSWGKGLASYNEQFF.

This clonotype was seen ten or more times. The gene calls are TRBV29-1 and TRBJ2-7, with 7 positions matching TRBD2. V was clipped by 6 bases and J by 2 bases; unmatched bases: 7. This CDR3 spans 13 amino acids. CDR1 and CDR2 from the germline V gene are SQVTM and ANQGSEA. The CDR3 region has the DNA TGCAGCGTAGACGGACTAGACCCCTACGAGCAGTACTTC. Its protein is CSVDGLDPYEQYF.

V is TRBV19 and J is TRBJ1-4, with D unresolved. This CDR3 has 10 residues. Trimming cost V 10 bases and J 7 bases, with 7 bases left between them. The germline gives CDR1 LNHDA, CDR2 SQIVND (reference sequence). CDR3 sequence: CATGFEKLFF. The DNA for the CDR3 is TGTGCCACCGGGTTTGAAAAACTGTTTTTT.